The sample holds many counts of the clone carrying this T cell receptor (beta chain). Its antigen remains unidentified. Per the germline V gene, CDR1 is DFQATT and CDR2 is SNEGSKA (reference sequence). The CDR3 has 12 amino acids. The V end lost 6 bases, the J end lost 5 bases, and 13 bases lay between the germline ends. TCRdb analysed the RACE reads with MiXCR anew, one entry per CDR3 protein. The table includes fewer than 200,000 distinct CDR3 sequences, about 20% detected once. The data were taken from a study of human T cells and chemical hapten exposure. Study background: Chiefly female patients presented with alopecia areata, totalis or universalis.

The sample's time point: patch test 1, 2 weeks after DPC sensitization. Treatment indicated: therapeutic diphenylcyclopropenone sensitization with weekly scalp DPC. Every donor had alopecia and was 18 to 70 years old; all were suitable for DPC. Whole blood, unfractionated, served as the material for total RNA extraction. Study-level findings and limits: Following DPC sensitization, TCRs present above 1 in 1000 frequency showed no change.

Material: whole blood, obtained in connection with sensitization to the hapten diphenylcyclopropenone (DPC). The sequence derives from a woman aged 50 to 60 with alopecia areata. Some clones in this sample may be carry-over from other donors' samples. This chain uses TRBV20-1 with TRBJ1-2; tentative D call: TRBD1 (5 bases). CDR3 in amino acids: CSALTGGYGYTF. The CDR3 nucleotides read TGCAGTGCCCTCACGGGGGGGTATGGCTACACCTTC.